This TCR beta chain was observed in a study of OX40 agonist ivuxolimab in advanced cancers. The study, taken as a whole, reports: The investigators did not determine what antigen specificity the expanded peripheral T cells had.

Libraries were prepared by immunoSEQ multiplex PCR; TCRdb keeps only in-frame clonotypes and omits some of them. The table shows some 57,000 clones, with about nine tenths occurring only once. CDR1 and CDR2 from the germline V gene are SGHRS and YFSETQ. The ends were cut back, 5 bases at V and 4 bases at J, with 6 bases in the middle. The CDR3 spans 12 residues. A note on this clone: Its antigen is not known.

The rearrangement links TRBV5-1 to TRBJ1-4; D remains ambiguous. The sequence derives from an adult with an advanced solid tumor such as melanoma, head and neck, liver or kidney cancer. Sequenced material: CD4+ or CD8+ T cells sorted from blood, taken in a trial of the OX40 agonist ivuxolimab. The CDR3 loop is CASRSSNEKLFF. As DNA, the CDR3 is TGCGCCAGCAGAAGCAGTAATGAAAAACTGTTTTTT. Based on the CDR3 plus reference TRBV5-1 and TRBJ1-4, the full variable domain is KAGVTQTPRYLIKTRGQQVTLSCSPISGHRSVSWYQQTPGQGLQFLFEYFSETQRNKGNFPGRFSGRQFSNSRSEMNVSTLELGDSALYLCASRSSNEKLFFGSGTQLSVL.